The sequence of this T cell receptor beta chain was determined in a study of blood T cell repertoires in COVID-19. About the study: The study drew acute and convalescent COVID-19 samples from the United States, Italy and Spain.

The CDR3 has 11 amino acids. Trimming took off 7 bases at V and 8 bases at J, with 8 bases between the two ends. Germline loops: CDR1 MDHEN, CDR2 SYDVKM. Recovery among Cohort 3 donors was established by two negative PCRs, clearance, or symptom resolution. Clones were sequenced by immunoSEQ multiplex PCR, and TCRdb holds only the in-frame ones, with some missing. Of some 320,000 clones listed, around 90% are singletons. The clonotype was recovered from a man aged 55 to 70 who had recovered from COVID-19. This sequence joins TRBV28 and TRBJ2-2; D gene unclear. Sequenced input: PBMCs or T cells enriched from blood (not recorded which). The CDR3 reads CASTTWGELFF. In DNA form, the CDR3 reads TGTGCCAGCACTACTTGGGGGGAGCTGTTTTTT.